The subject of this entry is one T cell receptor beta chain. Antigen: not known. This specimen comes from a study of OX40 agonist ivuxolimab in advanced cancers. Study in general: Three patients, one with hepatocellular carcinoma and two with cutaneous melanoma, achieved partial responses. Study observations and caveats: Relative to CD4+ cells, CD8+ T cells on average had more expanded clones.

The V gene lost 1 base and the J gene lost 1 base, with 10 bases spanning the gap. The CDR3 runs to 15 residues. From germline, CDR1 is MNHNS and CDR2 SASEGT. Sequenced by immunoSEQ multiplex PCR; TCRdb stores in-frame clones only, minus some. This table has about 16,000 clones, about 86% appearing once. The sequence came from an adult with an advanced solid tumor such as melanoma, head and neck, liver or kidney cancer. The chain recombines TRBV6-1 with TRBJ1-2; unclear D gene. Sequenced here: CD4+ or CD8+ T cells sorted from blood, sampled in a trial of the OX40 agonist ivuxolimab. The CDR3 coding sequence is TGTGCCAGCAGTGAAGTGGCTTTCCGTAACTATGGCTACACCTTC. It translates to CASSEVAFRNYGYTF.